This section outlines one TCR beta chain sequence together with its context. What it binds is unknown. This record belongs to a study of T cell responses to AZD1222 COVID-19 vaccine. Study outcomes and limitations: Donor demographics were predominantly white British with a female majority; clonal diversity may be underestimated.

Sequenced by immunoSEQ multiplex PCR; TCRdb stores in-frame clones only, minus some. The data show about 100,000 clones, 85% to 90% seen once. The CDR3 length is 14 residues. Germline lookup yields CDR1 SGHNT and CDR2 YENEEA. V was cut by 3 bases and J by 2 bases, with 11 bases left in between. The sequencing here drew on peripheral blood, taken on day 0 of AZD1222 vaccination. This chain joins TRBV11-3 and TRBJ2-7; no definite D call. The sequence derives from an adult in good health. The CDR3 sequence: CASSFSGQAYEQYF. CDR3 coding DNA: TGTGCCAGCAGCTTCTCAGGTCAGGCCTACGAGCAGTACTTC.